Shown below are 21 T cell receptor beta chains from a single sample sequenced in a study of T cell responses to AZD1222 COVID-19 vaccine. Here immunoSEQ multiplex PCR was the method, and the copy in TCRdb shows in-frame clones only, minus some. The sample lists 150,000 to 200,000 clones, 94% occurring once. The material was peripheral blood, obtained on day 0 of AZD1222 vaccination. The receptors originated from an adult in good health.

CDR3 loop: CASSVGGRVETQYF. The DNA of the CDR3 is TGTGCCAGCAGCGTAGGCGGGAGGGTAGAGACCCAGTACTTC. The V and J genes are TRBV9 and TRBJ2-5; 9 bases are shared with TRBD2. This CDR3 has 14 amino acids. Germline CDR1 and CDR2: SGDLS and YYNGEE. V dropped 0 bases and J dropped 4; count of bases not matched to a gene: 1.

CDR3 nucleotide sequence: TGTGCCAGCAGCAGGGACAGGGCCTACGAGCAGTACTTC. It is translated as CASSRDRAYEQYF. This chain joins TRBV11-2 and TRBJ2-7; the match to TRBD1 covers 9 bases. CDR1 and CDR2 from the germline V gene are SGHAT and FQNNGV. V lost 5 bases and J lost 2; bases outside the gene matches: 1. The CDR3 length is 13 residues.

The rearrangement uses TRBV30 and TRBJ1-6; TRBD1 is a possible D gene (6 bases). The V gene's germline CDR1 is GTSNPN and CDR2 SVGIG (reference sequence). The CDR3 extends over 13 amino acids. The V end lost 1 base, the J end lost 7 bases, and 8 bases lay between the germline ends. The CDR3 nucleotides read TGTGCCTGGAGTGGGGGGCCGAATTCACCCCTCCACTTT. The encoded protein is CAWSGGPNSPLHF.

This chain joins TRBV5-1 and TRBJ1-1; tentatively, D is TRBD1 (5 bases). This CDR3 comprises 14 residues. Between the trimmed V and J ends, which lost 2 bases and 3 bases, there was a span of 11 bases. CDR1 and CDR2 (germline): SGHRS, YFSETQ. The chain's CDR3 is CASSFRGVDTEAFF. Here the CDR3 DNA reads TGCGCCAGCAGCTTCCGGGGGGTTGACACTGAAGCTTTCTTT.

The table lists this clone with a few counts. The CDR3 DNA reads as TGTGCCACGATGGCCAGCGGGGGAAACACCATATATTTT. Its protein product is CATMASGGNTIYF. This chain links TRBV24-1 with TRBJ1-3; D remains unclear. V lost 10 bases and J 4 bases, leaving 13 bases between the germline ends. CDR1 is KGHDR and CDR2 is SFDVKD in the germline V gene. The CDR3 extends over 13 amino acids.

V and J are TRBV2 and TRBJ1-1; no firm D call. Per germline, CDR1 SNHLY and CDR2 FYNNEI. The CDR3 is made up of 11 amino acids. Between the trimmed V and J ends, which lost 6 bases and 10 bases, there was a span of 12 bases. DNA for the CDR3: TGTGCCAGCAGGGCCCCCTTCGGAGCTTTCTTT. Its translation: CASRAPFGAFF.

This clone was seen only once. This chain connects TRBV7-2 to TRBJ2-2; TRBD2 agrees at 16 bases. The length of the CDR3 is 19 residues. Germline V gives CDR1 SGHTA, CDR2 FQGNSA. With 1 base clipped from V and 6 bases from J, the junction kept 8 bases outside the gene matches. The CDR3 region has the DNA TGTGCCAGCAGCTTAGTTGGGACTAGCGGGAGGGCCGCGGCCGGGGAGCTGTTTTTT. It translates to CASSLVGTSGRAAAGELFF. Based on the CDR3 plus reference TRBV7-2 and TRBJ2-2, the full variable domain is GAGVSQSPSNKVTEKGKDVELRCDPISGHTALYWYRQSLGQGLEFLIYFQGNSAPDKSGLPSDRFSAERTGGSVSTLTIQRTQQEDSAVYLCASSLVGTSGRAAAGELFFGEGSRLTVL.

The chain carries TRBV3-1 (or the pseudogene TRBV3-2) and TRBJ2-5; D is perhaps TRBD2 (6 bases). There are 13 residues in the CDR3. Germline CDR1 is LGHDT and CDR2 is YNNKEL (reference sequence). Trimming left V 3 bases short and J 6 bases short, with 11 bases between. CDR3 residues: CASSQRGQKTQYF. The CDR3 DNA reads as TGTGCCAGCAGCCAGCGGGGTCAGAAGACCCAGTACTTC.

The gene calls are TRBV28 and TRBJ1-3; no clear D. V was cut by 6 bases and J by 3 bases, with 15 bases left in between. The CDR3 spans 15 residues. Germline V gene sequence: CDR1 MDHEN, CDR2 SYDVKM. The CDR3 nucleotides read TGTGCCAGCAGGAGTTTCGTTTTAGGTGGAAACACCATATATTTT. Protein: CASRSFVLGGNTIYF. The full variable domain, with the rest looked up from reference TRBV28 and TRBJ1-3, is DVKVTQSSRYLVKRTGEKVFLECVQDMDHENMFWYRQDPGLGLRLIYFSYDVKMKEKGDIPEGYSVSREKKERFSLILESASTNQTSMYLCASRSFVLGGNTIYFGEGSWLTVV.

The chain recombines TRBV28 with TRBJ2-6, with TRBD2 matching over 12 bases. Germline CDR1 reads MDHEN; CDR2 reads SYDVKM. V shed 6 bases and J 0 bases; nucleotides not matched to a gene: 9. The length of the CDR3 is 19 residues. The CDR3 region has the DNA TGTGCCAGCAGCAACCCCGGACTAGCGGGAAGCTCTGGGGCCAACGTCCTGACTTTC. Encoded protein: CASSNPGLAGSSGANVLTF.

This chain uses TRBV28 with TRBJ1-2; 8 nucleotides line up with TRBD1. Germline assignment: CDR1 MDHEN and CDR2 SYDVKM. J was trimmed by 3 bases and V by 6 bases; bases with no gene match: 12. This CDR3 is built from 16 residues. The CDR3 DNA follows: TGTGCCAGCAGGGTGCCCCGGACAGGGAGGGACTATGGCTACACCTTC. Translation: CASRVPRTGRDYGYTF.

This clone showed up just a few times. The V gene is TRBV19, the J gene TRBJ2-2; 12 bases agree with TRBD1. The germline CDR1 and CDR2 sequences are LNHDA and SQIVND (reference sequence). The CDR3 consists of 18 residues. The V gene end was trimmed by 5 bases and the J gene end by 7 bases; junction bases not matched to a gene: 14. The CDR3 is CASSSIRDRGQLVGELFF. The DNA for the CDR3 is TGTGCCAGTAGTTCAATCCGGGACAGGGGGCAGCTGGTCGGGGAGCTGTTTTTT.

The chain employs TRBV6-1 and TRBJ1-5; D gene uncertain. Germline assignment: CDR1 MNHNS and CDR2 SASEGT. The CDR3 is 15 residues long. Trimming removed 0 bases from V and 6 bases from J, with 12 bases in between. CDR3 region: CASSEAPRWSQPQHF. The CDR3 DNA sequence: TGTGCCAGCAGTGAAGCTCCCCGGTGGAGTCAGCCCCAGCATTTT.

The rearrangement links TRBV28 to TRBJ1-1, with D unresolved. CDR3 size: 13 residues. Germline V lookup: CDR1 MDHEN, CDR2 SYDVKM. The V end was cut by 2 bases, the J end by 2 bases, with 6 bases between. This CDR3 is CASSLVVNTEAFF. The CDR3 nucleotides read TGTGCCAGCAGTTTAGTGGTTAACACTGAAGCTTTCTTT.

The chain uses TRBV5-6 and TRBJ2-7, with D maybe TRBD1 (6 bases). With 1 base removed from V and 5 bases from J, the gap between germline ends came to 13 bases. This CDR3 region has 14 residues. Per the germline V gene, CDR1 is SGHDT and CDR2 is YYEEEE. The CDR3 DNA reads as TGTGCCAGCAGCTTGAACTGGGGGCTCAACGAGCAGTACTTC. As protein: CASSLNWGLNEQYF. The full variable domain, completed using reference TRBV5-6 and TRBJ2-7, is DAGVTQSPTHLIKTRGQQVTLRCSPKSGHDTVSWYQQALGQGPQFIFQYYEEEERQRGNFPDRFSGHQFPNYSSELNVNALLLGDSALYLCASSLNWGLNEQYFGPGTRLTVT.

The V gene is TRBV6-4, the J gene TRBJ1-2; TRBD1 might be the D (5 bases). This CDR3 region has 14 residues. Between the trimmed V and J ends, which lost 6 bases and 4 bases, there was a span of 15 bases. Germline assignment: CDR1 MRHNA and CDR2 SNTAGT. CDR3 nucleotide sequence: TGTGCCAGCAGCCGGGACCTCGCCCCCTATGGCTACACCTTC. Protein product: CASSRDLAPYGYTF.

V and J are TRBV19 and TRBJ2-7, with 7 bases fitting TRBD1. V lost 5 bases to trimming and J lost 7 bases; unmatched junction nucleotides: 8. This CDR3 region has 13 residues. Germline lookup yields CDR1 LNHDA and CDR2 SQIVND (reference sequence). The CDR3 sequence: CASSWAGGEEQYF. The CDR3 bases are TGTGCCAGTAGTTGGGCAGGGGGAGAAGAGCAGTACTTC. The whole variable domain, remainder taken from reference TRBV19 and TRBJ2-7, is DGGITQSPKYLFRKEGQNVTLSCEQNLNHDAMYWYRQDPGQGLRLIYYSQIVNDFQKGDIAEGYSVSREKKESFPLTVTSAQKNPTAFYLCASSWAGGEEQYFGPGTRLTVT.

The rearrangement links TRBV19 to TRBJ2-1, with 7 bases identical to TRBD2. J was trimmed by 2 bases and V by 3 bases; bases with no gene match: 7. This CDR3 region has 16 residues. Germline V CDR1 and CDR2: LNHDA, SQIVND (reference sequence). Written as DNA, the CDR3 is TGTGCCAGTAGTATCCTAAGCGGGAACCCCTACAATGAGCAGTTCTTC. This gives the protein CASSILSGNPYNEQFF.

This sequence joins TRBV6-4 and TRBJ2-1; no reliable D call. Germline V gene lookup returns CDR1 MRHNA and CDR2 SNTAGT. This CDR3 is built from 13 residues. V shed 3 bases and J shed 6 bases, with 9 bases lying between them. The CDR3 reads CASSEGYFNEQFF. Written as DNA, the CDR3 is TGTGCCAGCAGTGAAGGTTACTTCAATGAGCAGTTCTTC.

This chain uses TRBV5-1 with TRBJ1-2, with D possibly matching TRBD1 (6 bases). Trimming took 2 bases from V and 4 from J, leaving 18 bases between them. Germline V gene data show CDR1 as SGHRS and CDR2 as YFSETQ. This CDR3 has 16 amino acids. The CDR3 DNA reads TGCGCCAGCAGCTTAGGGGGGACCTCGCCCATCTATGGCTACACCTTC. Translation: CASSLGGTSPIYGYTF.

The CDR3 is CASSEAGQGVGTEAFF. The CDR3 DNA reads TGTGCCAGCAGTGAAGCGGGACAGGGGGTCGGGACTGAAGCTTTCTTT. J is TRBJ1-1 and V is TRBV2, with TRBD1 identical over 11 bases. The CDR3 length is 16 residues. Germline assignment: CDR1 SNHLY and CDR2 FYNNEI. V was clipped by 0 bases and J by 5 bases; unmatched bases: 5.